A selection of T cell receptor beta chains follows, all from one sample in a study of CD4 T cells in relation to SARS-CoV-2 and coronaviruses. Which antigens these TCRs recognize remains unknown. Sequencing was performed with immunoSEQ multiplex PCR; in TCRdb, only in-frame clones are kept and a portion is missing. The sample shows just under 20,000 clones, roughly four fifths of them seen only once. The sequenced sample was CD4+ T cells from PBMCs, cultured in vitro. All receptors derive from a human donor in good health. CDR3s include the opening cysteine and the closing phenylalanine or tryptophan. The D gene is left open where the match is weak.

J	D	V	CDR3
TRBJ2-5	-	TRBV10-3	CAISESTGAQETQYF
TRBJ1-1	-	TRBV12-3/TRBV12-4	CASSSDRRTEAFF
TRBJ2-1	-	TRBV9	CASSSGGSSYNEQFF
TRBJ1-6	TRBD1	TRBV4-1	CASSQVRGQGSYNSPLHF
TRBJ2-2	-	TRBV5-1	CASSLRAANTGELFF
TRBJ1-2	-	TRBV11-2	CASSLVESNYGYTF
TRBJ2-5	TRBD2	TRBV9	CASSVGIAGDGETQYF
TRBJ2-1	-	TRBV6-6	CASCHDNNEQFF
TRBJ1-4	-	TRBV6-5	CASSQANEKLFF
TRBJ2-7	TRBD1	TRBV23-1	CASSPSDRGPTVFYEQYF
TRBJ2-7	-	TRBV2	CASRLLLDRPHEQYF
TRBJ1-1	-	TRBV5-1	CASSFSVEDTEAFF
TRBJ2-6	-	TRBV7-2	CASSPRDTIVSGANVLTF
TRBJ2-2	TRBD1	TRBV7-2	CASSNGQGATGELFF
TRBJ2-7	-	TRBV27	CASSLSDPGRYEQYF
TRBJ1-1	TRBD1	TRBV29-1	CSFWTGLTEAFF
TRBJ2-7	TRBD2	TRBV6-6	CASSYSLLAGGFEQYF
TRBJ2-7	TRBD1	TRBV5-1	CASSLGQGGHGEQYF
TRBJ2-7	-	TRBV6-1	CASSEIQADEQYF
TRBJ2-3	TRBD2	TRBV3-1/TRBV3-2	CASSRRGSGGAGDTQYF
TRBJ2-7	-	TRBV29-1	CSVGGQTYEQYF
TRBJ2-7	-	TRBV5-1	CASSLYWDEQYF